A selection of T cell receptor beta chains follows, all from one sample in a study of blood T cell repertoires in COVID-19. Repertoires were generated with immunoSEQ multiplex PCR, while TCRdb's copy carries only in-frame clones and drops some. This sample has approximately 290,000 clones, with about 86% found just once. Sequencing input: peripheral blood. The source is a person between 65 and 79 years old with COVID-19, enrolled during active disease. Both conserved end residues are part of each CDR3. The D gene is left open where the match is weak. Clone size is shown for a subset of rows, as once, few, many or a class of expanded clone.

>-|13|TRBJ2-1|-|TRBV19
CASSMSVHNEQFF
TGTGCCAGTAGTATGTCAGTCCACAATGAGCAGTTCTTC
>once|14|TRBJ1-2|-|TRBV19
CASKGQGWNYGYTF
TGTGCCAGTAAAGGCCAGGGTTGGAACTATGGCTACACCTTC
>-|12|TRBJ2-1|-|TRBV27
CASLNLLNEQFF
TGTGCCAGCCTAAACCTCCTCAATGAGCAGTTCTTC
>-|15|TRBJ1-3|-|TRBV28
CASSFGGTGGNTIYF
TGTGCCAGCAGTTTTGGTGGAACGGGGGGAAACACCATATATTTT
>-|17|TRBJ2-4|-|TRBV4-2
CASSQDWGRQSGNIQYF
TGTGCCAGCAGCCAAGATTGGGGCAGGCAGTCTGGAAACATTCAGTACTTC
>-|14|TRBJ2-7|TRBD2|TRBV11-2
CASLAGGPGYEQYF
TGTGCCAGCCTAGCGGGAGGGCCGGGGTACGAGCAGTACTTC
>-|16|TRBJ2-7|-|TRBV5-1
CASSLARGSGSYEQYF
TGCGCCAGCAGCTTGGCTCGGGGGAGTGGTTCCTACGAGCAGTACTTC
>once|12|TRBJ1-1|-|TRBV6-5
CASSLRGTEAFF
TGTGCCAGCAGCTTACGAGGAACTGAAGCTTTCTTT
>-|13|TRBJ1-5|TRBD1|TRBV7-8
CASSRRQGQPQHF
TGTGCCAGCAGCAGAAGACAGGGGCAGCCCCAGCATTTT
>-|14|TRBJ2-7|-|TRBV7-2
CASSPLGRGYEQYF
TGTGCCAGCAGCCCCCTAGGGAGGGGGTACGAGCAGTACTTC
>-|12|TRBJ2-1|-|TRBV6-2/TRBV6-3
CASSYRGNEQFF
TGTGCCAGCAGTTATCGGGGGAATGAGCAGTTCTTC
>-|14|TRBJ2-1|TRBD1|TRBV7-8
CASSRGQGGNEQFF
TGTGCCAGCAGCCGAGGACAGGGCGGCAATGAGCAGTTCTTC
>-|15|TRBJ2-5|TRBD2|TRBV28
CASSLVLAGKETQYF
TGTGCCAGCAGTTTAGTGCTAGCGGGGAAAGAGACCCAGTACTTC
>few|12|TRBJ2-5|-|TRBV6-2/TRBV6-3
CASSYSRETQYF
TGTGCCAGCAGTTACTCGCGGGAGACCCAGTACTTC
>-|17|TRBJ2-3|TRBD2|TRBV4-3
CASSQSGTSGGGDTQYF
TGCGCCAGCAGCCAATCCGGGACTAGCGGGGGGGGAGATACGCAGTATTTT
>-|14|TRBJ1-2|TRBD1|TRBV28
CASSLSGGAPGYTF
TGTGCCAGCAGTTTATCAGGGGGCGCACCCGGCTACACCTTC
>-|14|TRBJ2-1|-|TRBV7-9
CASSFSARYNEQFF
TGTGCCAGCAGCTTTTCCGCGCGGTACAATGAGCAGTTCTTC
>-|14|TRBJ1-1|TRBD1|TRBV29-1
CSVKGQGMNTEAFF
TGCAGCGTTAAGGGACAGGGGATGAACACTGAAGCTTTCTTT
>-|15|TRBJ2-3|TRBD2|TRBV4-1
CASSQVGGATDTQYF
TGCGCCAGCAGCCAAGTCGGGGGGGCCACAGATACGCAGTATTTT
>-|16|TRBJ2-2|TRBD2|TRBV6-1
CASSESGGVTTGELFF
TGTGCCAGCAGTGAATCGGGAGGGGTAACAACCGGGGAGCTGTTTTTT
>-|12|TRBJ2-7|TRBD1|TRBV6-1
CASRQGNYEQYF
TGTGCCAGCAGACAGGGGAATTACGAGCAGTACTTC
>-|17|TRBJ1-3|TRBD1|TRBV4-1
CASSRIRDSYSGNTIYF
TGCGCCAGCAGCCGGATCCGGGACAGCTACTCTGGAAACACCATATATTTT
>-|12|TRBJ1-2|-|TRBV28
CASNQQGRGYTF
TGTGCCAGCAACCAACAGGGTCGCGGCTACACCTTC
>once|14|TRBJ1-4|-|TRBV2
CASRDGQFGEKLFF
TGTGCCAGCAGGGATGGACAGTTTGGAGAAAAACTGTTTTTT
>-|13|TRBJ2-7|-|TRBV9
CASGLGGEYEQYF
TGTGCCAGCGGCTTAGGGGGGGAGTACGAGCAGTACTTC
>-|15|TRBJ2-5|-|TRBV18
CASSPEIARAETQYF
TGTGCCAGCTCACCGGAGATAGCGAGAGCCGAGACCCAGTACTTC
>few|11|TRBJ2-3|-|TRBV6-5
CASKLGDTQYF
TGTGCCAGCAAACTCGGAGATACGCAGTATTTT
>once|14|TRBJ1-6|-|TRBV28
CASSRTDFNSPLHF
TGTGCCAGCAGTCGGACGGACTTTAATTCACCCCTCCACTTT
>-|14|TRBJ1-3|-|TRBV25-1
CASRAQGSGNTIYF
TGTGCCAGCAGAGCGCAGGGGTCTGGAAACACCATATATTTT
>-|16|TRBJ2-3|TRBD1|TRBV4-2
CASSQDGQGVGDTQYF
TGTGCCAGCAGCCAAGATGGGCAGGGGGTTGGAGATACGCAGTATTTT
>once|13|TRBJ1-5|-|TRBV3-1/TRBV3-2
CASSQGRNQPQHF
TGTGCCAGCAGCCAGGGCAGAAATCAGCCCCAGCATTTT
>-|15|TRBJ2-5|TRBD1|TRBV7-2
CASSLGGQWVVRPYF
TGTGCCAGCAGCTTAGGGGGACAGTGGGTAGTCCGCCCCTACTTC
>-|15|TRBJ2-1|TRBD2|TRBV29-1
CSVGGTRGAYNEQFF
TGCAGCGTTGGGGGGACTAGAGGGGCCTACAATGAGCAGTTCTTC
>-|16|TRBJ2-3|TRBD2|TRBV5-5
CASSFGGGGITDTQYF
TGTGCCAGCAGCTTCGGCGGGGGGGGAATCACAGATACGCAGTATTTT
>-|15|TRBJ1-5|-|TRBV6-5
CASRPEGGSGQPQHF
TGTGCCAGCAGACCCGAGGGTGGGAGTGGGCAGCCCCAGCATTTT
>few|13|TRBJ1-1|-|TRBV12-3/TRBV12-4
CASTLGENTEAFF
TGTGCCAGCACTCTAGGGGAGAACACTGAAGCTTTCTTT
>many|13|TRBJ2-7|TRBD1|TRBV5-1
CASSHDRVREQYF
TGCGCCAGCAGCCACGACAGGGTTAGGGAGCAGTACTTC
>-|15|TRBJ2-7|TRBD1|TRBV19
CASSVDRSRGYEQYF
TGTGCCAGTAGTGTTGACAGGTCCAGGGGGTACGAGCAGTACTTC
>-|13|TRBJ1-6|-|TRBV19
CASTPGINSPLHF
TGTGCCAGTACACCAGGGATCAATTCACCCCTCCACTTT
>-|14|TRBJ2-5|TRBD1|TRBV28
CASATGGAWETQYF
TGTGCCAGCGCCACAGGGGGCGCATGGGAGACCCAGTACTTC
>-|14|TRBJ2-7|-|TRBV6-7
CASGRRGQSYEQYF
TGTGCCAGCGGGCGGCGGGGACAGTCCTACGAGCAGTACTTC
>-|15|TRBJ1-5|TRBD1|TRBV6-2/TRBV6-3
CASRPTGVSDQPQHF
TGTGCCAGCAGGCCTACAGGGGTCTCCGATCAGCCCCAGCATTTT
>few|14|TRBJ2-7|TRBD1|TRBV19
CASSRDSASYEQYF
TGTGCCAGTAGCCGGGACAGTGCCTCCTACGAGCAGTACTTC
>-|16|TRBJ2-7|TRBD1|TRBV19
CASSVAGTGVSYEQYF
TGTGCCAGTAGTGTAGCCGGGACAGGGGTCTCCTACGAGCAGTACTTC
>-|16|TRBJ2-2|-|TRBV5-1
CASSSGLTVGTGELFF
TGCGCCAGCAGCTCTGGACTTACCGTGGGCACCGGGGAGCTGTTTTTT